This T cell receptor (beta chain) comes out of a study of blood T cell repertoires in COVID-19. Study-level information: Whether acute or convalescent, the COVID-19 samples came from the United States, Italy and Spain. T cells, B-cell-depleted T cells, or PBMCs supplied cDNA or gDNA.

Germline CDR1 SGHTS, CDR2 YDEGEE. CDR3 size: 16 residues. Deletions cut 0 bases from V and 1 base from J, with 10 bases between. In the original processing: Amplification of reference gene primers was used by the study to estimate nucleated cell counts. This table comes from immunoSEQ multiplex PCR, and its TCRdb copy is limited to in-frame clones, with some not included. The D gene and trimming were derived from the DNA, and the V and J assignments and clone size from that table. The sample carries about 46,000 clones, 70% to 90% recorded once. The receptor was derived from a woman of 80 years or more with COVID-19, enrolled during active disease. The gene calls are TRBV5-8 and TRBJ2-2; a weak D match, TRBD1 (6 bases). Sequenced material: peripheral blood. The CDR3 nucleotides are TGTGCCAGCAGCTTGGGACCGGGACAGAACACCGGGGAGCTGTTTTTT. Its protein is CASSLGPGQNTGELFF.